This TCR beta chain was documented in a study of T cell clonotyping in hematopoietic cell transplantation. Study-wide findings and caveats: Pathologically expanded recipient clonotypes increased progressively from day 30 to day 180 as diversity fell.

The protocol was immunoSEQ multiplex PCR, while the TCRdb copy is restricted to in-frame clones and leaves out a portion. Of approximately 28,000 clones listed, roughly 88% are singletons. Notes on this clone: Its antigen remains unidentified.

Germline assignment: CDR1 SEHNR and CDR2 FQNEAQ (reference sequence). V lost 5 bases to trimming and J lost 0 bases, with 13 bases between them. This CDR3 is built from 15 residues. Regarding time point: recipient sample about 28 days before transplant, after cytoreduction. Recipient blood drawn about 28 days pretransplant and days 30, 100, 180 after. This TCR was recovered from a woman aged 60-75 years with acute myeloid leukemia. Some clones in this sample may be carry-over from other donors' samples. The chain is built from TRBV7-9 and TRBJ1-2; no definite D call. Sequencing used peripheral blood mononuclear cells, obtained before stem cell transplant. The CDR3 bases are TGTGCCAGCAGCCCAATTCAGCCACCTAACTATGGCTACACCTTC. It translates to CASSPIQPPNYGYTF.